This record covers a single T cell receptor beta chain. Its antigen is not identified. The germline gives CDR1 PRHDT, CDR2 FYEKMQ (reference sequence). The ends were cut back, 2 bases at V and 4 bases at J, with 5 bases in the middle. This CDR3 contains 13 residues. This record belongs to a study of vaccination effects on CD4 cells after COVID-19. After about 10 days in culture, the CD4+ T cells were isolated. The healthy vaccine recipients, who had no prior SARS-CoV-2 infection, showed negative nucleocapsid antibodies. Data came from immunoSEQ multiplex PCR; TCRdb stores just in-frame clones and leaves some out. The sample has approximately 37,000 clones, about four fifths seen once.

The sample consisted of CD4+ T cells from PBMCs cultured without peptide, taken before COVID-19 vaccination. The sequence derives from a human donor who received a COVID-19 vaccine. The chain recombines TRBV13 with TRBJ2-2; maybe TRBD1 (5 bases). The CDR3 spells CASSLQGTGELFF. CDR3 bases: TGTGCCAGCAGCTTACAGGGCACCGGGGAGCTGTTTTTT.